The 9 T cell receptor beta chains reported below all come from one sample, sequenced in a study of shared clonotypes between healthy human individuals. Produced via immunoSEQ multiplex PCR; TCRdb's table is partial and in-frame only. The sample carries more than 1,200,000 clones, just under 99% recorded once. The source material was naive CD4+ T cells sorted from blood. Subset denoted: CD45RA+ positively selected. The receptors originated from a man aged 25 to 40 in good health.

The J gene is TRBJ2-1, the V gene TRBV4-1, with no clear D. Trimming removed 1 base from V and 6 bases from J, with 19 bases in between. From germline, CDR1 is MGHRA and CDR2 YSYEKL. The CDR3 consists of 17 residues. This chain's CDR3 is CASSQAALDPWGNEQFF. Written as DNA, the CDR3 is TGCGCCAGCAGCCAAGCCGCGTTGGACCCCTGGGGCAATGAGCAGTTCTTC.

This chain uses TRBV28 with TRBJ2-3; 8 bases align to TRBD2. Germline V gives CDR1 MDHEN, CDR2 SYDVKM. J lost 6 bases, V lost 5 bases, and 13 bases had no gene match. This CDR3 is built from 16 residues. CDR3 coding DNA: TGTGCCAGCAGTACAGCGGGGGTTTATGGTTCGGATACGCAGTATTTT. Translation: CASSTAGVYGSDTQYF.

The chain has TRBV5-1 and TRBJ2-7; D tentatively fits TRBD1 or TRBD2 (5 bases each). The V end was cut by 3 bases, the J end by 0 bases, with 13 bases between. Germline lookup yields CDR1 SGHRS and CDR2 YFSETQ. The CDR3 is 15 amino acids. This CDR3 reads CASSSRGDSSYEQYF. Here the CDR3 DNA reads TGCGCCAGCAGCTCGAGAGGGGATAGCTCCTACGAGCAGTACTTC.

The gene calls are TRBV4-3 and TRBJ2-5, with TRBD2 identical over 9 bases. Trimming took 0 bases from V and 2 from J; bases not matched to a gene: 7. This CDR3 comprises 17 residues. Germline CDR1 is LGHNA and CDR2 is YSLEER. The CDR3 reads CASSQEARLAGQETQYF. The CDR3 nucleotides read TGCGCCAGCAGCCAAGAAGCTCGGCTAGCGGGACAAGAGACCCAGTACTTC.

J is TRBJ2-7 and V is TRBV10-2; 11 bases map to TRBD2. The J segment lost 2 bases and the V segment lost 7 bases, leaving 13 bases of the junction unmatched. The CDR3 runs to 17 residues. CDR1 WSHSY and CDR2 SAAADI come from the germline V gene. CDR3 region: CASTPPGLADGAYEQYF. In DNA, the CDR3 is TGCGCCAGCACCCCGCCGGGACTAGCGGACGGGGCCTACGAGCAGTACTTC.

The CDR3 is CASSVKWGSGELFF. CDR3 in DNA: TGTGCCAGCAGCGTAAAGTGGGGGTCCGGGGAGCTGTTTTTT. The chain employs TRBV9 and TRBJ2-2, with D possibly being TRBD1 or TRBD2 (5 bases each). The CDR3 covers 14 residues. CDR1 and CDR2 from the germline V gene are SGDLS and YYNGEE. Trimming cost V 1 base and J 6 bases, with 10 bases left between them.

The chain links TRBV29-1 to TRBJ2-3; weak D call: TRBD1 (5 bases). The CDR3 is made up of 14 amino acids. The V end lost 2 bases, the J end lost 0 bases, and 9 bases lay between the germline ends. CDR1 is SQVTM, CDR2 ANQGSEA, per germline. CDR3 in DNA: TGCAGCGTTGAAACCAGGGCTAGCACAGATACGCAGTATTTT. Protein product: CSVETRASTDTQYF.

The J gene is TRBJ2-1, the V gene TRBV11-1; 9 nucleotides align to TRBD2. V dropped 5 bases and J dropped 7; count of bases not matched to a gene: 9. Germline CDR1 is SGHAT and CDR2 is FQDESV (reference sequence). The CDR3 is 15 residues long. The CDR3, as DNA: TGTGCCAGCAGCACGCGGGAGGGCCTAAAAAATGAGCAGTTCTTC. Translated: CASSTREGLKNEQFF.

The chain has TRBV6-5 and TRBJ1-2, with TRBD1 as a possible D gene (6 bases). This CDR3 contains 14 residues. Germline values: CDR1 MNHEY, CDR2 SVGAGI. V lost 8 bases and J lost 4, with 17 bases in between. The DNA for the CDR3 is TGTGCCAGCTCCCTCTGGGGGCAGCCCTATGGCTACACCTTC. Translation gives CASSLWGQPYGYTF.